This is a list of T cell receptor beta chains from one sample in a study of T-cell memory formation after mild COVID-19. Each CDR3 protein gets one entry after TCRdb re-called the 5' RACE reads with MiXCR. The data contain about 470,000 distinct CDR3 sequences, 15% to 20% of them seen just once; the ten biggest clones take up around 12%. The sequenced sample consisted of PBMCs or a T cell subset sorted from them (not recorded which). The source of these receptors is an adult woman who had mild COVID-19 (a few samples of this study predate the infection). Cell type and time point are not known. CDR3s include the opening cysteine and the closing phenylalanine or tryptophan. The order of the fields is D gene, clone size, V gene, J gene, CDR3 DNA, CDR3 protein. D genes are given only for firm matches. Only part of the rows carry a size: once, few, many, or a class if the clone is expanded.

D gene: NA; clone size: NA; V gene: TRBV18; J gene: TRBJ2-3; CDR3 DNA: TGTGCCAGCTCACCGAACGTAGGGGGAGATACGCAGTATTTT; CDR3 protein: CASSPNVGGDTQYF
D gene: NA; clone size: NA; V gene: TRBV6-1; J gene: TRBJ2-3; CDR3 DNA: TGTGCCAGCAGCGAGAGGGGCATTCGCACAGATACGCAGTATTTT; CDR3 protein: CASSERGIRTDTQYF
D gene: NA; clone size: few; V gene: TRBV7-2; J gene: TRBJ2-1; CDR3 DNA: TGTGCCAGACCCGTGATGAAAGGGAGCTCCTACAATGAGCAGTTCTTC; CDR3 protein: CARPVMKGSSYNEQFF
D gene: NA; clone size: NA; V gene: TRBV6-5; J gene: TRBJ1-1; CDR3 DNA: TGTGCCAGCAGCCTGATGGGGGAGGGCACTGAAGCTTTCTTT; CDR3 protein: CASSLMGEGTEAFF
D gene: TRBD1; clone size: NA; V gene: TRBV5-1; J gene: TRBJ1-1; CDR3 DNA: TGCGCCAGCAGCTTGGAGCAGGGGGCGAACACTGAAGCTTTCTTT; CDR3 protein: CASSLEQGANTEAFF
D gene: TRBD2; clone size: NA; V gene: TRBV3-1; J gene: TRBJ2-1; CDR3 DNA: TGTGCCAGCAGCCAAGATGGTCTAGCGGGGACCAATGAGCAGTTCTTC; CDR3 protein: CASSQDGLAGTNEQFF
D gene: NA; clone size: NA; V gene: TRBV5-4; J gene: TRBJ2-1; CDR3 DNA: TGTGCCAGCAGCTCTGGTATCAACTCGGGGGGCGCTAATGAGCAGTTCTTC; CDR3 protein: CASSSGINSGGANEQFF
D gene: NA; clone size: many; V gene: TRBV7-8; J gene: TRBJ2-7; CDR3 DNA: TGTGCCAGCAGCTTAGCGGAGGGGTTCAGCTCCTACGAGCAGTACTTC; CDR3 protein: CASSLAEGFSSYEQYF
D gene: NA; clone size: few; V gene: TRBV12-3/TRBV12-4; J gene: TRBJ1-5; CDR3 DNA: TGTGCCAGCAGTTACGGGGGAGGGCAGCCCCAGCATTTT; CDR3 protein: CASSYGGGQPQHF
D gene: NA; clone size: few; V gene: TRBV30; J gene: TRBJ2-1; CDR3 DNA: TGTGCCTGGAGTGGATCGACGGTACAGCAGTTCTTC; CDR3 protein: CAWSGSTVQQFF
D gene: NA; clone size: few; V gene: TRBV4-1; J gene: TRBJ2-3; CDR3 DNA: TGCGCCAGCAGCCAAGATCCGGCGGGGAGCCAAATCAGTAGCACAGATACGCAGTATTTT; CDR3 protein: CASSQDPAGSQISSTDTQYF
D gene: TRBD1; clone size: few; V gene: TRBV20-1; J gene: TRBJ2-7; CDR3 DNA: TGCAGTGCTCCCGGGACAGGGTTTTACGAGCAGTACTTC; CDR3 protein: CSAPGTGFYEQYF
D gene: TRBD1; clone size: NA; V gene: TRBV9; J gene: TRBJ2-3; CDR3 DNA: TGTGCCAGCAGCGTGCCCGGGACAGGGGACACAGATACGCAGTATTTT; CDR3 protein: CASSVPGTGDTDTQYF
D gene: TRBD1; clone size: many; V gene: TRBV5-1; J gene: TRBJ2-3; CDR3 DNA: TGCGCCAGCAGTTTTGGGACAGGGGGCGCAGATACGCAGTATTTT; CDR3 protein: CASSFGTGGADTQYF
D gene: TRBD1; clone size: few; V gene: TRBV20-1; J gene: TRBJ2-7; CDR3 DNA: TGCAGTGCTAGAGATACAGGGGCTCCGTACGAGCAGTACTTC; CDR3 protein: CSARDTGAPYEQYF
D gene: NA; clone size: many; V gene: TRBV7-2; J gene: TRBJ2-5; CDR3 DNA: TGTGCCAGCAGCTTGGGCGTATTGGAGACCCAGTACTTC; CDR3 protein: CASSLGVLETQYF
D gene: TRBD1; clone size: few; V gene: TRBV20-1; J gene: TRBJ1-2; CDR3 DNA: TGCAGTGCTCCGCGACAGGGAACCTATGGCTACACCTTC; CDR3 protein: CSAPRQGTYGYTF
D gene: TRBD2; clone size: many; V gene: TRBV7-6; J gene: TRBJ2-3; CDR3 DNA: TGTGCCAGCAGCACTCTAGCGGGGGCTAGCACAGATACGCAGTATTTT; CDR3 protein: CASSTLAGASTDTQYF
D gene: NA; clone size: many; V gene: TRBV7-6; J gene: TRBJ2-7; CDR3 DNA: TGTGCCAGCAGCTTAGATACAGGATTTTCCTACGAGCAGTACTTC; CDR3 protein: CASSLDTGFSYEQYF
D gene: NA; clone size: few; V gene: TRBV7-2; J gene: TRBJ2-5; CDR3 DNA: TGTGCCAGCAGCCCCGGACCGGGAGAAGAGACCCAGTACTTC; CDR3 protein: CASSPGPGEETQYF
D gene: NA; clone size: NA; V gene: TRBV7-2; J gene: TRBJ2-3; CDR3 DNA: TGTGCCAGCAGCTTAGGAGGGAGCCCAGATACGCAGTATTTT; CDR3 protein: CASSLGGSPDTQYF
D gene: TRBD1; clone size: NA; V gene: TRBV7-2; J gene: TRBJ2-4; CDR3 DNA: TGTGCCAGCAGCTTAGTTGAAGGCTTAGGACAGGGGATAGCCAAAAACATTCAGTACTTC; CDR3 protein: CASSLVEGLGQGIAKNIQYF
D gene: TRBD2; clone size: NA; V gene: TRBV7-9; J gene: TRBJ2-1; CDR3 DNA: TGTGCCAGCAGCTTTAGCGGGATGGGCGATGAGCAGTTCTTC; CDR3 protein: CASSFSGMGDEQFF
D gene: NA; clone size: NA; V gene: TRBV5-4; J gene: TRBJ2-5; CDR3 DNA: TGTGCCAGCAGCACGGACGAGGAGACCCAGTACTTC; CDR3 protein: CASSTDEETQYF
D gene: NA; clone size: NA; V gene: TRBV11-3; J gene: TRBJ1-1; CDR3 DNA: TGTGCCAGCAGCTTAGGAGTGGGGACAACAACTGAAGCTTTCTTT; CDR3 protein: CASSLGVGTTTEAFF
D gene: NA; clone size: NA; V gene: TRBV6-1; J gene: TRBJ2-2; CDR3 DNA: TGTGCCAGCAGTGGACAGGCCCTCGGGGAGCTGTTTTTT; CDR3 protein: CASSGQALGELFF
D gene: TRBD1; clone size: NA; V gene: TRBV11-2; J gene: TRBJ2-7; CDR3 DNA: TGTGCCAGCAGCCCCTCGGAACAGGGGTGGACCTACGAGCAGTACTTC; CDR3 protein: CASSPSEQGWTYEQYF
D gene: TRBD1; clone size: NA; V gene: TRBV7-9; J gene: TRBJ2-5; CDR3 DNA: TGTGCCAGCAGCTTCCCGGGACAGGGGTCCCTCCAAGAGACCCAGTACTTC; CDR3 protein: CASSFPGQGSLQETQYF
D gene: NA; clone size: many; V gene: TRBV12-3/TRBV12-4; J gene: TRBJ2-6; CDR3 DNA: TGTGCCAGCACCCTAACGGAGTCTGGGGCCAACGTCCTGACTTTC; CDR3 protein: CASTLTESGANVLTF
D gene: NA; clone size: NA; V gene: TRBV2; J gene: TRBJ2-3; CDR3 DNA: TGTGCCAGCACTCGTGCCCGCACAGATACGCAGTATTTT; CDR3 protein: CASTRARTDTQYF
D gene: NA; clone size: NA; V gene: TRBV27; J gene: TRBJ2-7; CDR3 DNA: TGTGCCAGCAGTTTACGGGGGATCGGACACGAGCAGTACTTC; CDR3 protein: CASSLRGIGHEQYF
D gene: TRBD2; clone size: medium-sized; V gene: TRBV5-1; J gene: TRBJ2-1; CDR3 DNA: TGCGCCAGCAGCTTGCGACTAGCTCCCAATGAGCAGTTCTTC; CDR3 protein: CASSLRLAPNEQFF
D gene: NA; clone size: few; V gene: TRBV28; J gene: TRBJ2-5; CDR3 DNA: TGTGCCAGCAGTTCCCATAGTACCAAGACCCAGTACTTC; CDR3 protein: CASSSHSTKTQYF
D gene: NA; clone size: few; V gene: TRBV2; J gene: TRBJ1-1; CDR3 DNA: TGTGCCAGCAGTGATGCGACAGGTGAAGCTTTCTTT; CDR3 protein: CASSDATGEAFF
D gene: NA; clone size: NA; V gene: TRBV7-9; J gene: TRBJ1-1; CDR3 DNA: TGTGCCAGCAGCTTAGGAGCTCAGGGCACTGAAGCTTTCTTT; CDR3 protein: CASSLGAQGTEAFF
D gene: NA; clone size: few; V gene: TRBV7-6; J gene: TRBJ1-5; CDR3 DNA: TGTGCCAGCACCGTGGGGACGGATCTTTGTGGCAATCAGCCCCAGCATTTT; CDR3 protein: CASTVGTDLCGNQPQHF
D gene: NA; clone size: NA; V gene: TRBV18; J gene: TRBJ1-1; CDR3 DNA: TGTGCCAGCTCAACTGACAGATACAAATACTTTTTT; CDR3 protein: CASSTDRYKYFF
D gene: TRBD2; clone size: NA; V gene: TRBV20-1; J gene: TRBJ2-7; CDR3 DNA: TGCAGTGCGGGGACTAGCTGGTACGAGCAGTACTTC; CDR3 protein: CSAGTSWYEQYF
D gene: TRBD1; clone size: NA; V gene: TRBV4-2; J gene: TRBJ1-1; CDR3 DNA: TGTGCCAGCAGCCAAATCGTAGGACAGGGCGACACTGAAGCTTTCTTT; CDR3 protein: CASSQIVGQGDTEAFF
D gene: TRBD1; clone size: NA; V gene: TRBV4-1; J gene: TRBJ2-7; CDR3 DNA: TGCGCCAGCAGCCAACCCCGGGACAGTCTGTCCTACGAGCAGTACTTC; CDR3 protein: CASSQPRDSLSYEQYF
D gene: TRBD1; clone size: NA; V gene: TRBV4-3; J gene: TRBJ1-4; CDR3 DNA: TGCGCCAGCAGCCAAGTGGACAGGGATAATGAAAAACTGTTTTTT; CDR3 protein: CASSQVDRDNEKLFF
D gene: TRBD1; clone size: NA; V gene: TRBV4-1; J gene: TRBJ2-5; CDR3 DNA: TGCGCCAGCAGCCACCAACAGGGGGCAGGGGAGACCCAGTACTTC; CDR3 protein: CASSHQQGAGETQYF
D gene: NA; clone size: few; V gene: TRBV2; J gene: TRBJ1-6; CDR3 DNA: TGTGCCAGCAGTGGGGCGGGGTCCCCCCGCAATTCACCCCTCCACTTT; CDR3 protein: CASSGAGSPRNSPLHF
D gene: TRBD1; clone size: many; V gene: TRBV24-1; J gene: TRBJ2-2; CDR3 DNA: TGTGCCACCAGTGGATCATGGGACAGCACGAACACCGGGGAGCTGTTTTTT; CDR3 protein: CATSGSWDSTNTGELFF
D gene: NA; clone size: NA; V gene: TRBV4-2; J gene: TRBJ2-5; CDR3 DNA: TGTGCCAGCAGCCATCCGGCCAGTCGGGAGACCCAGTACTTC; CDR3 protein: CASSHPASRETQYF
D gene: NA; clone size: few; V gene: TRBV5-1; J gene: TRBJ1-1; CDR3 DNA: TGCGCCACCAAACTAACTTGGAGCGGTCGCCCAGAGAACACTGAAGCTTTCTTT; CDR3 protein: CATKLTWSGRPENTEAFF
D gene: NA; clone size: NA; V gene: TRBV7-8; J gene: TRBJ2-3; CDR3 DNA: TGTGCCAGCAGCGGCGGGGGCCGAAGAGCAGATACGCAGTATTTT; CDR3 protein: CASSGGGRRADTQYF
D gene: NA; clone size: NA; V gene: TRBV7-9; J gene: TRBJ1-1; CDR3 DNA: TGTGCCAGCAGCTTAGGCGTCAGCAGGATGGGCACTGAAGCTTTCTTT; CDR3 protein: CASSLGVSRMGTEAFF
D gene: NA; clone size: NA; V gene: TRBV20-1; J gene: TRBJ1-3; CDR3 DNA: TGCAGTGCCACCCAACAAGTAGTGAGAAACACCATATATTTT; CDR3 protein: CSATQQVVRNTIYF
D gene: TRBD2; clone size: NA; V gene: TRBV2; J gene: TRBJ2-1; CDR3 DNA: TGTGCCAGCAGTCGGACTAGCGGGGTAAATGAGCAGTTCTTC; CDR3 protein: CASSRTSGVNEQFF
D gene: TRBD1; clone size: few; V gene: TRBV3-1; J gene: TRBJ2-2; CDR3 DNA: TGTGCCAGCAGCGGGGGACAGGGGGCGACCGGGGAGCTGTTTTTT; CDR3 protein: CASSGGQGATGELFF
D gene: NA; clone size: few; V gene: TRBV18; J gene: TRBJ1-1; CDR3 DNA: TGTGCCAGCTCACCGCTGGCAAAGGGGGACACTGAAGCTTTCTTT; CDR3 protein: CASSPLAKGDTEAFF
D gene: NA; clone size: NA; V gene: TRBV15; J gene: TRBJ1-2; CDR3 DNA: TGTGCCACCAGCAGAGATGTGGTAAACTATGGCTACACCTTC; CDR3 protein: CATSRDVVNYGYTF
D gene: NA; clone size: once; V gene: TRBV7-9; J gene: TRBJ1-3; CDR3 DNA: TGTGCCATCCCGGGACACCTCTGGAACACCATATATTTT; CDR3 protein: CAIPGHLWNTIYF
D gene: TRBD1; clone size: NA; V gene: TRBV27; J gene: TRBJ1-4; CDR3 DNA: TGTGCCAGCGCCTCTGGACAGGGGGGTTTGAATGAAAAACTGTTTTTT; CDR3 protein: CASASGQGGLNEKLFF
D gene: TRBD2; clone size: NA; V gene: TRBV24-1; J gene: TRBJ2-1; CDR3 DNA: TGTGCCACCAGTGTGGCGGGGGGAGGCACGATCTTC; CDR3 protein: CATSVAGGGTIF
D gene: TRBD1; clone size: few; V gene: TRBV13; J gene: TRBJ2-2; CDR3 DNA: TGTGCCAGCAGCTCCAAGACCCGGGACAGGTGGAACACCGGGGAGCTGTTTTTT; CDR3 protein: CASSSKTRDRWNTGELFF
D gene: TRBD1; clone size: NA; V gene: TRBV4-3; J gene: TRBJ2-5; CDR3 DNA: TGCGCCAGCAGCCCTCGGGGGGGACAGGGGCGAGAGACCCAGTACTTC; CDR3 protein: CASSPRGGQGRETQYF